Listed here is a single T cell receptor (beta chain). Sequencing was performed with immunoSEQ multiplex PCR; in TCRdb, only in-frame clones are kept and a portion is missing. Among 200,000 to 250,000 clones listed, around four fifths were seen once. The data were taken from a study of blood T cell repertoires in COVID-19. Trimming cost V 5 bases and J 0 bases; bases outside gene matches: 10. Germline V CDR1 and CDR2: SEHNR, FQNEAQ (reference sequence). The CDR3 contains 17 residues. The sequence came from a man aged 30-40 years with active or convalescent COVID-19. J is TRBJ2-1 and V is TRBV7-9, with 7 bases fitting TRBD2. Specimen: peripheral blood. The CDR3 sequence: CASSPWGRGSSYNEQFF. CDR3 coding DNA: TGTGCCAGCAGCCCCTGGGGGAGGGGCAGCTCCTACAATGAGCAGTTCTTC.